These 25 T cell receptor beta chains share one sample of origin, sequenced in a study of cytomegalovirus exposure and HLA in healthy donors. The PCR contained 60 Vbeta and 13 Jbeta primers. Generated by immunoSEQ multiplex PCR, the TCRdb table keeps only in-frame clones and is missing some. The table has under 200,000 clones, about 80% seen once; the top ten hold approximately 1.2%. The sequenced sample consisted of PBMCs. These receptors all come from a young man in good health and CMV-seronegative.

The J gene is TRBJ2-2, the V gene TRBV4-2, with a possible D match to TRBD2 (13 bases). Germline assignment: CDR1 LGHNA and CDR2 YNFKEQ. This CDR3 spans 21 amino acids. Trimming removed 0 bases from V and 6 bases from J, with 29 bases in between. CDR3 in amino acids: CASSQEGQGARTSGRAGELFF. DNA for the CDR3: TGTGCCAGCAGCCAAGAGGGACAGGGGGCACGGACTAGCGGGAGAGCCGGGGAGCTGTTTTTT.

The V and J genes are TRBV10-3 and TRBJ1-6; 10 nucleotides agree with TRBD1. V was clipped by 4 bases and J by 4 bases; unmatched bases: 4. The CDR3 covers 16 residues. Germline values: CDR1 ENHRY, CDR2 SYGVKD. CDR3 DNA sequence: TGTGCCATCAGTGGGACAGGGGGATCTTATAATTCACCCCTCCACTTT. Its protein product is CAISGTGGSYNSPLHF.

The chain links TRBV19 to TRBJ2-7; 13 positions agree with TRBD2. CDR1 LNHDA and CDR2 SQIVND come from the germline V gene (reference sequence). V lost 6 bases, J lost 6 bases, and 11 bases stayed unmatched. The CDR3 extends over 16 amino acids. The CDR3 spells CASSNLRRLAGGEQYF. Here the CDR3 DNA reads TGTGCCAGTAGCAATCTCCGAAGACTAGCGGGAGGCGAGCAGTACTTC.

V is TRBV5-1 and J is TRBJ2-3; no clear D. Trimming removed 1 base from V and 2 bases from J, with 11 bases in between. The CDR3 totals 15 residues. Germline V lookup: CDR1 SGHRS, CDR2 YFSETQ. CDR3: CASSLFGEDTDTQYF. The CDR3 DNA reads TGCGCCAGCAGCTTGTTTGGAGAGGACACAGATACGCAGTATTTT. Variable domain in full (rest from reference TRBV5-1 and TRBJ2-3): KAGVTQTPRYLIKTRGQQVTLSCSPISGHRSVSWYQQTPGQGLQFLFEYFSETQRNKGNFPGRFSGRQFSNSRSEMNVSTLELGDSALYLCASSLFGEDTDTQYFGPGTRLTVL.

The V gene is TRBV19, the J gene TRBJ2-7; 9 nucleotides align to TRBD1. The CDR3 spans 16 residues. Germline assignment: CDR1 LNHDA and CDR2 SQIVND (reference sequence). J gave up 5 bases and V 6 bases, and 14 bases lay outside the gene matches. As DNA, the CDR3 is TGTGCCAGTAGCCTCCACCTCGGGACAGGGAGGGACGAGCAGTACTTC. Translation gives CASSLHLGTGRDEQYF.

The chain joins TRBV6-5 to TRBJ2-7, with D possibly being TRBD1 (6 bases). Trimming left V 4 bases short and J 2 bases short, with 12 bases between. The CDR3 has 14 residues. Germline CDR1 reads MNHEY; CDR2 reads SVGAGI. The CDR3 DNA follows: TGTGCCAGCAGTTTCTTGGACAGAGCCTACGAGCAGTACTTC. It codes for CASSFLDRAYEQYF.

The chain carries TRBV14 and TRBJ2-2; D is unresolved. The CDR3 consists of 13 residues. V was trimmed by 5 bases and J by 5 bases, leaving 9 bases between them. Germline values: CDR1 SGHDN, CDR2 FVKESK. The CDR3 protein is CASSSTRTGELFF. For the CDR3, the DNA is TGTGCCAGCAGCTCTACCAGGACCGGGGAGCTGTTTTTT.

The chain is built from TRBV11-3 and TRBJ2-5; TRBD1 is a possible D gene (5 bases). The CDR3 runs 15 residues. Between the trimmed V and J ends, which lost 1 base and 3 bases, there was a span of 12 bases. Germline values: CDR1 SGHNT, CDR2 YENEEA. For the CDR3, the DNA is TGTGCCAGCAGCTTAGGACAGCTATCCGAAGAGACCCAGTACTTC. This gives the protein CASSLGQLSEETQYF.

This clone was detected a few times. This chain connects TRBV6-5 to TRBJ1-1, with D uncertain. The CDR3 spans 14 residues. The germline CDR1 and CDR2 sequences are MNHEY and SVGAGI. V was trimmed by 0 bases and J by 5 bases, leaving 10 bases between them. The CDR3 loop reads CASSYSFGETEAFF. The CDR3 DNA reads TGTGCCAGCAGTTACTCTTTCGGGGAAACTGAAGCTTTCTTT.

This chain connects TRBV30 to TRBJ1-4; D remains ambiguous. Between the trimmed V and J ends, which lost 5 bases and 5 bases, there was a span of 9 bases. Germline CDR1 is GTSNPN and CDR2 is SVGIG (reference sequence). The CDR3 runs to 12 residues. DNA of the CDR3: TGTGCCTGGGGCCTTGGCAATGAAAAACTGTTTTTT. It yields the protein CAWGLGNEKLFF.

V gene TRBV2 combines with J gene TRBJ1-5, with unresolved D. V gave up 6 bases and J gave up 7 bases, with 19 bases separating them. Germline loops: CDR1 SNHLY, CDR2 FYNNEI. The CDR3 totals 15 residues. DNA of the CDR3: TGTGCCAGCAGCTTCCTCCAAAGTGAGCAACAGCCCCAGCATTTT. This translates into CASSFLQSEQQPQHF.

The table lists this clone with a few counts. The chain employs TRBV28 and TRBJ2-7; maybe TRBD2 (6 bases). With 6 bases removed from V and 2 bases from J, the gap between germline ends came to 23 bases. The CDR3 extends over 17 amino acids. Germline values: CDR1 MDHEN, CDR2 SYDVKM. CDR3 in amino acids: CASSPQAGRTEAYEQYF. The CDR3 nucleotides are TGTGCCAGCAGCCCTCAGGCTGGGAGGACGGAGGCCTACGAGCAGTACTTC.

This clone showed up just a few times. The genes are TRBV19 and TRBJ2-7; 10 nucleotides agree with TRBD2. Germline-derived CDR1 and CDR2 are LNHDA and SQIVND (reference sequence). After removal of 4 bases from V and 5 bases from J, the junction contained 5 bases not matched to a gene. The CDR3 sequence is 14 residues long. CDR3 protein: CASSRSSGSNEQYF. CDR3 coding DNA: TGTGCCAGTAGTAGGTCTAGCGGGAGCAACGAGCAGTACTTC. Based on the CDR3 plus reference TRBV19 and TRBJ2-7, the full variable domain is DGGITQSPKYLFRKEGQNVTLSCEQNLNHDAMYWYRQDPGQGLRLIYYSQIVNDFQKGDIAEGYSVSREKKESFPLTVTSAQKNPTAFYLCASSRSSGSNEQYFGPGTRLTVT.

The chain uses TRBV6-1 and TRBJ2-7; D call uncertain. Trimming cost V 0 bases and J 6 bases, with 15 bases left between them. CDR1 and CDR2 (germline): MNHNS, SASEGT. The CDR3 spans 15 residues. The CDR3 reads CASSEAVRIIGEQYF. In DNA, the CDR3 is TGTGCCAGCAGTGAAGCCGTCAGGATCATAGGCGAGCAGTACTTC.

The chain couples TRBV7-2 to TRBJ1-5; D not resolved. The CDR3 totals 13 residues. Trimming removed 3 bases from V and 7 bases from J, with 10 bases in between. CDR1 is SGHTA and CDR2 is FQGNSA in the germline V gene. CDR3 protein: CASSFGREQPQHF. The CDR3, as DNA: TGTGCCAGCAGCTTTGGGAGAGAGCAGCCCCAGCATTTT.

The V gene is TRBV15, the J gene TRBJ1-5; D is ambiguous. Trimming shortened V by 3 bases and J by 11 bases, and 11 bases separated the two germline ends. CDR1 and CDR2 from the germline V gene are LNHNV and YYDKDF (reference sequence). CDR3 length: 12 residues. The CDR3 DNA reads TGTGCCACCAGCAGTGGTCGAGGGTCCCAGCATTTT. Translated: CATSSGRGSQHF.

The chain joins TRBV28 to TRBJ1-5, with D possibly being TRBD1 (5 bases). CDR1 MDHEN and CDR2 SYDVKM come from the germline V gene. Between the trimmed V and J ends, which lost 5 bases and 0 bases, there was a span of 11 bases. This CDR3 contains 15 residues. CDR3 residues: CASSTPGDSNQPQHF. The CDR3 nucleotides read TGTGCCAGCAGTACACCGGGGGATAGCAATCAGCCCCAGCATTTT. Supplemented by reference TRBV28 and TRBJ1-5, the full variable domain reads DVKVTQSSRYLVKRTGEKVFLECVQDMDHENMFWYRQDPGLGLRLIYFSYDVKMKEKGDIPEGYSVSREKKERFSLILESASTNQTSMYLCASSTPGDSNQPQHFGDGTRLSIL.

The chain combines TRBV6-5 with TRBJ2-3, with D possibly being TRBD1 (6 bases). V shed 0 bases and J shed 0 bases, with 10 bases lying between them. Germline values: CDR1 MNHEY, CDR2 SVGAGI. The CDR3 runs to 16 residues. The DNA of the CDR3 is TGTGCCAGCAGTTACTCGACACAGGGAAGCACAGATACGCAGTATTTT. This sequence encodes CASSYSTQGSTDTQYF.

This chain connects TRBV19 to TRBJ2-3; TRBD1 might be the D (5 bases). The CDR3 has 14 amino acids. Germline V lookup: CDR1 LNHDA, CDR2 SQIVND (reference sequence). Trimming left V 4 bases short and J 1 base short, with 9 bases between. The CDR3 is CASSNRSRTDTQYF. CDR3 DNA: TGTGCCAGTAGTAACAGGAGCCGCACAGATACGCAGTATTTT.

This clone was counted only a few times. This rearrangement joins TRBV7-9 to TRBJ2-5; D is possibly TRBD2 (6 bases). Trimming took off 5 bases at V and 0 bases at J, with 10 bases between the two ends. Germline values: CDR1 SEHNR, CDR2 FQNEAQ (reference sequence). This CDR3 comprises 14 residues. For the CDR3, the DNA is TGTGCCAGCAGCCCCTGGACTAACCAAGAGACCCAGTACTTC. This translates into CASSPWTNQETQYF.

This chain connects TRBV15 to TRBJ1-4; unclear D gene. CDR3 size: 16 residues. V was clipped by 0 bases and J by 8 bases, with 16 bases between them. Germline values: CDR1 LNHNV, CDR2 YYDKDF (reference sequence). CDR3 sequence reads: CATSRDQVNYREKLFF. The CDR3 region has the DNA TGTGCCACCAGCAGAGACCAAGTTAATTACAGAGAAAAACTGTTTTTT.

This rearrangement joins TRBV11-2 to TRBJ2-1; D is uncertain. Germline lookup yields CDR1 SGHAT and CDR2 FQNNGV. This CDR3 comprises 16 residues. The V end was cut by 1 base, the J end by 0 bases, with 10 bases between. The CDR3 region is CASSLVASRSYNEQFF. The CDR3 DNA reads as TGTGCCAGCAGCTTAGTCGCCTCGCGCTCCTACAATGAGCAGTTCTTC.

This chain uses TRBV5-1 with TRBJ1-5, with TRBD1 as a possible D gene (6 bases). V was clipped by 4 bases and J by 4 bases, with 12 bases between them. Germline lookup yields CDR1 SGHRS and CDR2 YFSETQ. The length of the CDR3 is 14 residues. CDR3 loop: CASSPDSLNQPQHF. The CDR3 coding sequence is TGCGCCAGCAGCCCGGACAGCCTTAATCAGCCCCAGCATTTT.

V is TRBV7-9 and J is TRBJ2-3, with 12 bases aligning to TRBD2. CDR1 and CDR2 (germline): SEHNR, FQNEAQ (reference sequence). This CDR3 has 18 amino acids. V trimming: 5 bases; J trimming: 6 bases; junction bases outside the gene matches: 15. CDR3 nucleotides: TGTGCCAGCAGCGTCCGTTCTCTAGCGGGAGGGCCAAGTGATACGCAGTATTTT. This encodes CASSVRSLAGGPSDTQYF. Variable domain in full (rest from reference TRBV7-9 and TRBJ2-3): DTGVSQNPRHKITKRGQNVTFRCDPISEHNRLYWYRQTLGQGPEFLTYFQNEAQLEKSRLLSDRFSAERPKGSFSTLEIQRTEQGDSAMYLCASSVRSLAGGPSDTQYFGPGTRLTVL.

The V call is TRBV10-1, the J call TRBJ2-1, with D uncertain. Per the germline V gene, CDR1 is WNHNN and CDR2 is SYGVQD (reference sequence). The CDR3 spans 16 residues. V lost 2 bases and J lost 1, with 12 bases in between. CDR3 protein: CASSEESALSYNEQFF. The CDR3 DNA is TGCGCCAGCAGTGAGGAATCCGCGCTTTCCTACAATGAGCAGTTCTTC.